A selection of T cell receptor beta chains follows, all from one sample in a study of chemoradiotherapy in HPV16-positive cancers. Some clones are missing from TCRdb's copy, which holds only in-frame ones; the method was immunoSEQ multiplex PCR. The profile shows about 24,000 clones, roughly 94% of them singletons. This specimen was taken from a patient who underwent chemoradiotherapy. The receptors come from a human donor with HPV-associated anogenital cancer. CDR3s include the opening cysteine and the closing phenylalanine or tryptophan. The D gene is left open where the match is weak. Clone size is not always given. Where it is, it says once, few, many or a class for expanded clones.

d_gene | j_gene | abundance | v_gene | CDR3aa | CDR3nt
TRBD1 | TRBJ1-5 | NA | TRBV6-5 | CASRRQGGSNQPQHF | TGTGCCAGCAGGAGACAGGGGGGTAGCAATCAGCCCCAGCATTTT
NA | TRBJ2-3 | NA | TRBV27 | CASSSTWLGTDTQYF | TGTGCCAGCAGTTCGACGTGGCTAGGAACAGATACGCAGTATTTT
NA | TRBJ1-3 | NA | TRBV30 | CAWSVLTHGNTIYF | TGTGCCTGGAGTGTACTGACTCATGGAAACACCATATATTTT
TRBD1 | TRBJ2-1 | NA | TRBV14 | CASSQDTSGTGIHNEQFF | TGTGCCAGCAGCCAGGATACGTCCGGGACAGGGATTCACAATGAGCAGTTCTTC
TRBD1 | TRBJ2-7 | NA | TRBV13 | CASSFRTGGYEQYF | TGTGCCAGCAGCTTTCGGACAGGGGGCTACGAGCAGTACTTC
TRBD1 | TRBJ2-7 | NA | TRBV11-2 | CASSFGTGQNEQYF | TGTGCCAGCAGCTTCGGGACGGGACAGAACGAGCAGTACTTC
TRBD1 | TRBJ2-5 | NA | TRBV5-1 | CASHSGQIEETQYF | TGCGCCAGCCACTCGGGACAGATAGAAGAGACCCAGTACTTC
TRBD1 | TRBJ2-3 | NA | TRBV4-1 | CASSQDPGQGGLGTQYF | TGCGCCAGCAGCCAAGACCCAGGACAGGGGGGATTGGGTACGCAGTATTTT
TRBD1 | TRBJ1-3 | NA | TRBV5-1 | CASSLGQGASGNTIYF | TGCGCCAGCAGCTTGGGACAGGGGGCATCTGGAAACACCATATATTTT
NA | TRBJ1-2 | NA | TRBV5-1 | CASSELTGSFGYTF | TGCGCCAGCAGCGAACTTACAGGGTCTTTTGGCTACACCTTC
NA | TRBJ2-4 | NA | TRBV28 | CASRFSLDVSSRGKNIQYF | TGTGCCAGCAGGTTCTCCTTGGACGTCTCCTCTAGGGGCAAAAACATTCAGTACTTC
NA | TRBJ2-5 | NA | TRBV5-1 | CASTPGRQGGETQYF | TGCGCCAGCACGCCAGGGAGGCAGGGTGGCGAGACCCAGTACTTC
NA | TRBJ2-7 | NA | TRBV7-9 | CASSLGEYEQYF | TGTGCCAGCAGCTTAGGGGAATACGAGCAGTACTTC
NA | TRBJ1-4 | NA | TRBV5-1 | CASSLAPGVDLFF | TGCGCCAGCAGCTTGGCTCCAGGGGTTGATCTGTTTTTT
NA | TRBJ1-4 | NA | TRBV11-2 | CASSLRGRSSGSNEKLFF | TGTGCCAGCAGCTTAAGGGGCAGGTCGAGTGGATCTAATGAAAAACTGTTTTTT
NA | TRBJ2-2 | NA | TRBV19 | CASSMAWASTGELFF | TGTGCCAGTAGTATGGCCTGGGCTTCCACCGGGGAGCTGTTTTTT
NA | TRBJ2-2 | NA | TRBV10-1 | CASFFRQRPNTGELFF | TGCGCCAGTTTTTTCCGACAGCGCCCGAACACCGGGGAGCTGTTTTTT
TRBD1 | TRBJ2-6 | NA | TRBV19 | CATRDRGLTGANVLTF | TGTGCCACCAGGGACAGGGGGCTGACTGGGGCCAACGTCCTGACTTTC
NA | TRBJ2-2 | NA | TRBV5-1 | CASSLEGGDLTGELFF | TGCGCCAGCAGCTTGGAGGGGGGGGACCTCACCGGGGAGCTGTTTTTT
TRBD1 | TRBJ2-2 | NA | TRBV19 | CASSIGTGVNTGELFF | TGTGCCAGTAGTATTGGGACAGGCGTGAACACCGGGGAGCTGTTTTTT
NA | TRBJ2-3 | NA | TRBV9 | CASSTGLSTDTQYF | TGTGCCAGCAGCACCGGCTTGAGCACAGATACGCAGTATTTT
TRBD1 | TRBJ2-5 | NA | TRBV30 | CAWSRQGAQETQYF | TGTGCCTGGAGTAGACAGGGGGCGCAAGAGACCCAGTACTTC
NA | TRBJ2-2 | NA | TRBV5-5 | CASSLVGTGVGTGELFF | TGTGCCAGCAGCTTGGTGGGAACGGGAGTGGGCACCGGGGAGCTGTTTTTT
NA | TRBJ2-7 | NA | TRBV30 | CAWSVGGSLSYEQYF | TGTGCCTGGAGTGTAGGAGGGAGCTTATCCTACGAGCAGTACTTC
NA | TRBJ2-1 | NA | TRBV27 | CASRSPGPNNEQFF | TGTGCCAGCAGGTCGCCGGGCCCTAACAATGAGCAGTTCTTC
NA | TRBJ1-2 | NA | TRBV11-2 | CASSRDTYGYTF | TGTGCCAGCAGCCGAGACACCTATGGCTACACCTTC
NA | TRBJ2-1 | NA | TRBV5-1 | CASSKDSSSYNEQFF | TGCGCCAGCAGCAAGGACTCGAGCTCCTACAATGAGCAGTTCTTC
TRBD1 | TRBJ1-4 | once | TRBV27 | CASSSRDRPEKLFF | TGTGCCAGCAGTTCCCGGGACAGGCCTGAAAAACTGTTTTTT
NA | TRBJ2-6 | NA | TRBV5-1 | CASSLRAASSGANVLTF | TGCGCCAGCAGCCTGCGGGCAGCCTCCTCTGGGGCCAACGTCCTGACTTTC
TRBD2 | TRBJ2-4 | NA | TRBV28 | CASSRTGTSGWRDIQYF | TGTGCCAGCAGTCGTACCGGGACTAGCGGCTGGCGGGACATTCAGTACTTC
NA | TRBJ2-5 | NA | TRBV2 | CASSEVSQAETQYF | TGTGCCAGCAGTGAAGTTAGCCAGGCAGAGACCCAGTACTTC
NA | TRBJ1-2 | NA | TRBV7-2 | CASSLGGRYGGYTF | TGTGCCAGCAGCTTAGGCGGCAGATATGGTGGCTACACCTTC
NA | TRBJ2-3 | NA | TRBV6-1 | CASSAPRTRRADTQYF | TGTGCCAGCAGTGCGCCAAGGACACGGAGGGCAGATACGCAGTATTTT